This TCR beta chain was recorded in a study of T cell responses to AZD1222 COVID-19 vaccine. The germline V gene encodes CDR1 KGHSH and CDR2 LQKENI. V trimming: 2 bases; J trimming: 1 base; junction bases outside the gene matches: 4. The CDR3 has 15 residues. The method was immunoSEQ multiplex PCR; TCRdb's version includes in-frame clones alone and lacks a portion of them. The sample consists of 130,000 or so clones, roughly 90% of them appearing once. The sequencing used peripheral blood, collected 28 days after the second dose of the MenACWY control vaccine. The chain joins TRBV18 to TRBJ2-7; TRBD2 matches at 8 bases. This receptor was obtained from an adult who received the MenACWY meningococcal vaccine as a control. Here the CDR3 DNA reads TGTGCCAGCTCACCAAGGCTAGCGGGTTCCTACGAGCAGTACTTC. Translated: CASSPRLAGSYEQYF.